The sample holds a few counts of the clone carrying this T cell receptor beta chain. Its specificity is unknown. The CDR3 totals 12 residues. CDR1 and CDR2 (germline): SQVTM, ANQGSEA. The germline V and J ends were trimmed by 3 bases and 5 bases, with 9 bases remaining between them. The investigators reverse transcribed all of the isolated RNA, so they sequenced expressed TCRB transcripts. The data were produced by immunoSEQ multiplex PCR, yet TCRdb's version contains in-frame clones alone and is incomplete. This table holds hundreds of thousands of clones, about 32% found once. This record comes from a study of beta chain features in type 1 diabetes. Study-level background: Cell yields, gender and age were comparable in patients and healthy donors.

Sorting based on CD45RO/CCR7/CD25/CD127/CD95/CD27 separated CD4+ naive, central memory, regulatory and stem cell-like memory cells. Sorting produced populations that all topped 98% purity. Study findings and constraints: Because the template was cDNA, high-expressing cells might be over-represented.

The sequenced sample consisted of naive CD4+ T cells from blood. This TCR came from a man younger than 35 in good health. The J gene is TRBJ2-3, the V gene TRBV29-1, with D uncertain. DNA of the CDR3: TGCAGCGTTGATCTGGGCGGAGATACGCAGTATTTT. It yields the protein CSVDLGGDTQYF.